This record looks at one T cell receptor beta chain sequence and its context. Per the germline V gene, CDR1 is LGHNA and CDR2 is YSLEER. There are 15 residues in the CDR3. After removal of 1 base from V and 2 bases from J, the junction contained 5 bases not matched to a gene. Using immunoSEQ multiplex PCR, the repertoire was profiled, and TCRdb retains in-frame clones only, with some absent. The data show 150,000 to 200,000 clones, over 60% seen once. The data originate from a study of cytotoxic CD8 clonotypes in ibrutinib-treated CLL. The specimen was PBMCs, collected after 24 months of ibrutinib treatment. The chain joins TRBV4-3 to TRBJ2-7; the match to TRBD2 covers 7 bases. The receptor was derived from a human donor with chronic lymphocytic leukemia. The CDR3 DNA is TGCGCCAGCAGCCAAGCTAGCGGAGGAACCTACGAGCAGTACTTC. Residues: CASSQASGGTYEQYF.